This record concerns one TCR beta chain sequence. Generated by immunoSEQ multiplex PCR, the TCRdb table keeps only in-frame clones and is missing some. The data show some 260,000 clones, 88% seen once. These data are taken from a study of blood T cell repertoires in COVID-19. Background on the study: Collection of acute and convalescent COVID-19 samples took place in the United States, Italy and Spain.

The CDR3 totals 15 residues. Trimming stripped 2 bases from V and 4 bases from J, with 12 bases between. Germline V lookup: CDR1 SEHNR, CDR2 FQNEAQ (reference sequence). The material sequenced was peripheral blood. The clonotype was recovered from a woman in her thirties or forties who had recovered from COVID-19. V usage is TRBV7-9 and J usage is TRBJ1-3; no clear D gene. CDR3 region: CASSLFATRGNTIYF. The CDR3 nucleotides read TGTGCCAGCAGCTTATTCGCCACCCGGGGAAACACCATATATTTT. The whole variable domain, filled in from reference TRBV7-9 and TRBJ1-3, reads DTGVSQNPRHKITKRGQNVTFRCDPISEHNRLYWYRQTLGQGPEFLTYFQNEAQLEKSRLLSDRFSAERPKGSFSTLEIQRTEQGDSAMYLCASSLFATRGNTIYFGEGSWLTVV.